These T cell receptor beta chains were read from a single sample in a study of blood T cells in healthy people across ages. TCRdb fed the 5' RACE reads into MiXCR, producing one record per CDR3 protein. The top ten clones hold approximately 22% of a sample with fewer than 900,000 distinct CDR3 sequences, roughly 44% of them seen once. The specimen sequenced was blood. The receptors were sampled from an older woman in good health. The CDR3 runs from the conserved cysteine through the conserved F or W. The D gene is left open where the match is weak. Rows give clone size only sometimes, using once, few, many, or a class for an expanded clone.

NA	NA	TRBJ2-1	TRBV21-1	TGTGCCAGCCCTCGCTCTGCTGAGCAGTTCTTC	CASPRSAEQFF
few	TRBD1	TRBJ2-3	TRBV10-3	TGTGCCATCAGTGGCACAGGGGTCGGCACAGATACGCAGTATTTT	CAISGTGVGTDTQYF
NA	TRBD1	TRBJ2-7	TRBV18	TGTGCCAGCTCGCGGACAGGGTTGGAGAACGAGCAGTACTTC	CASSRTGLENEQYF
NA	NA	TRBJ2-5	TRBV7-2	TGTGCCAGCACCTGGTGGGGCGTCGGGGAGACCCAGTACTTC	CASTWWGVGETQYF
many	NA	TRBJ2-3	TRBV7-6	TGTGCCAGCAGCTTAGTCGGCCGGGGCACAGATACGCAGTATTTT	CASSLVGRGTDTQYF
NA	NA	TRBJ2-3	TRBV5-1	TGCGCCGGCAGCACGGCCGTACGGCATACGCAGTATTTT	CAGSTAVRHTQYF
few	TRBD2	TRBJ2-7	TRBV20-1	TGCAGTGCTAGAGATCATGGACTAGCGGGGTCGGAGCAGTACTTC	CSARDHGLAGSEQYF
many	TRBD2	TRBJ2-1	TRBV4-3	TGCGCCAGCAGCCAAGGTACTAGCGAAGAATCCTACAATGAGCAGTTCTTC	CASSQGTSEESYNEQFF
NA	NA	TRBJ2-3	TRBV7-9	TGTGCCAGCAGCCTCCCGGAGGCAATAGACACAGATACGCAGTATTTT	CASSLPEAIDTDTQYF
NA	NA	TRBJ2-3	TRBV4-3	TGCGCCAGCAGCCAAGATTTGGCGGCTAGCAACAGGGATACGCAGTATTTT	CASSQDLAASNRDTQYF
NA	NA	TRBJ2-7	TRBV20-1	TGCAGCGCACAGACCTCCTACGAGCAGTACTTC	CSAQTSYEQYF
NA	TRBD2	TRBJ2-7	TRBV7-2	TGTGCCAGCAGCCTCCGCTTAGCGGGAGAGAACGAGCAGTACTTC	CASSLRLAGENEQYF
NA	NA	TRBJ2-7	TRBV18	TGTGCCAGCTCACCAGGAGACCCACGCTACGAGCAGTACTTC	CASSPGDPRYEQYF
few	TRBD1	TRBJ2-3	TRBV6-5	TGTGCCAGCAGTTACCCTAGGACAGGGGGCTTGGGCACAGATACGCAGTATTTT	CASSYPRTGGLGTDTQYF
NA	NA	TRBJ1-1	TRBV2	TGTGCCAGCAATCCAGGGATGGGCACTGAAGCTTTCTTT	CASNPGMGTEAFF
few	NA	TRBJ1-2	TRBV29-1	TGCAGCACACTAGGGACGGGAGCTAACTATGGCTACACCTTC	CSTLGTGANYGYTF
once	TRBD2	TRBJ2-1	TRBV20-1	TGCGGTGCTAGAGTAGGGACTAGCGGACACAATGAGCAGTTCTTC	CGARVGTSGHNEQFF
NA	NA	TRBJ2-7	TRBV12-3/TRBV12-4	TGTGCCAGCAGTTGGGACTTTAAATCCTACGGGCAGTACTTC	CASSWDFKSYGQYF
NA	NA	TRBJ2-3	TRBV2	TGTGCCAGCACTATCGTTACAGATACGCAGTATTTT	CASTIVTDTQYF
NA	TRBD2	TRBJ2-4	TRBV10-3	TGTGCCATCAGGGCCGGGAGGCAGGACATTCAGTACTTC	CAIRAGRQDIQYF
NA	NA	TRBJ2-7	TRBV28	TGTGCCAGCATCCAAGCTAATGAGCAGTACTTC	CASIQANEQYF
few	TRBD2	TRBJ2-1	TRBV20-1	TGCAGTGCTGTTCTAGCGGGGAGGAAATCCTACAATGAGCAGTTCTTC	CSAVLAGRKSYNEQFF
many	TRBD2	TRBJ2-7	TRBV29-1	TGCAGCGTTGTCGGGGGAGGGGATAACGAGCAGTACTTC	CSVVGGGDNEQYF
NA	NA	TRBJ1-6	TRBV6-2/TRBV6-3	TGTGCCAGCAGTTTAAGGGCAAGCTCCTATAATTCACCCCTCCACTTT	CASSLRASSYNSPLHF
NA	NA	TRBJ2-7	TRBV28	TGTGCCAGCAGCGGGGACCCAGGGTCACCCTCCGACGAGCAGTACTTC	CASSGDPGSPSDEQYF
few	NA	TRBJ2-1	TRBV6-5	TGTGCCAGCAGTTCTACAGGGTTCTCCTACAATGAGCAGTTCTTC	CASSSTGFSYNEQFF
few	NA	TRBJ2-1	TRBV20-1	TGCAGTGCTAGGCTATATGAGCAGTTCTTC	CSARLYEQFF
NA	NA	TRBJ2-5	TRBV18	TGTGCCAGCTCAGCGACGGAAGAGACCCAGTACTTC	CASSATEETQYF
NA	TRBD2	TRBJ2-5	TRBV27	TGTGCCAGCAGTTGGGGACTAGCCAAGCAGTACTTC	CASSWGLAKQYF
NA	NA	TRBJ2-7	TRBV7-9	TGTGCCAGCAGCTTAGACCTAGGGCCTCGGGCCTACGAGCAGTACTTC	CASSLDLGPRAYEQYF
NA	NA	TRBJ2-7	TRBV2	TGTGCCAGCAGGCCTTTGGACAATGAGCAGTACTTC	CASRPLDNEQYF
NA	TRBD2	TRBJ2-1	TRBV20-1	TGCAGTGCTAGCCCGGCTAGCGGGGGACATTACAATGAGCAGTTCTTC	CSASPASGGHYNEQFF
NA	TRBD1	TRBJ2-7	TRBV4-3	TGCGCCAGCAGCCACGCGGGACAGGGGGTGACCCTCTCCTACGAGCAGTACTTC	CASSHAGQGVTLSYEQYF
NA	TRBD2	TRBJ2-1	TRBV10-3	TGTGCCATCAGTGAGGCTGGGACTAGCGGGTATAATGAGCAGCTCTTC	CAISEAGTSGYNEQLF
NA	TRBD1	TRBJ1-2	TRBV30	TGTGCCTGTACCTTGGAGGGGGCATACTATGGCTACACCTTC	CACTLEGAYYGYTF
NA	NA	TRBJ1-1	TRBV9	TGTGCCAGCAGCGTATCGGACACTGAAGCTTTCTTT	CASSVSDTEAFF
many	TRBD2	TRBJ2-5	TRBV10-3	TGTGCCACCAACCCCCGAGCGGGGGGGACCGGCCATTCGACCCAGTACTTC	CATNPRAGGTGHSTQYF
NA	NA	TRBJ2-7	TRBV7-2	TGTGCCAGCAGCTTAGGTGTTAGCAGCAATGAGCAGTACTTC	CASSLGVSSNEQYF